The T cell receptor beta chain described here comes from a study of T cells after yellow fever vaccination. This clonotype was detected a few times. The CDR3 consists of 11 residues. V was pared by 8 bases and J by 8 bases, with 11 bases between. Germline V gene sequence: CDR1 MNHEY, CDR2 SVGAGI. One entry per CDR3 protein, called by TCRdb with MiXCR from the 5' RACE reads. The table lists around 310,000 distinct CDR3 sequences, about 4% of them singletons, with roughly 26% in the top ten. This TCR was recovered from a man aged 18 to 29 who received the YFV17D yellow fever vaccine. The chain is built from TRBV6-5 and TRBJ2-3, with D possibly matching TRBD2 (5 bases). The input for sequencing was PBMCs, taken 5 days after the yellow fever booster vaccination. The CDR3 DNA is TGTGCCAGCGGAGGTGCGAGTACGCAGTATTTT. Protein: CASGGASTQYF.